This entry lists 8 T cell receptor beta chains sequenced from one sample in a study of cytomegalovirus exposure and HLA in healthy donors. Use of 60 Vbeta and 13 Jbeta primers characterized the PCR. Sequencing used immunoSEQ multiplex PCR; TCRdb keeps in-frame clones, though not all of them. Of approximately 190,000 clones listed, about an eighth are singletons. Sequencing input: PBMCs. The source of these receptors is a man between 45 and 60 years old in good health and CMV-seropositive.

A note on this clone: Within the sample, other DNA sequences also encode this same CDR3. The V gene is TRBV19, the J gene TRBJ1-1; a weak D match, TRBD1 (6 bases). Germline assignment: CDR1 LNHDA and CDR2 SQIVND (reference sequence). Trimming took off 4 bases at V and 7 bases at J, with 10 bases between the two ends. The CDR3 has 12 residues. The CDR3 DNA reads TGTGCCAGTAGTACGAGGGGGGGTGAAGCTTTCTTT. Its translation is CASSTRGGEAFF.

This clone was counted only a few times. V usage is TRBV15 and J usage is TRBJ2-1; D might be TRBD1 (5 bases). Trimming left V 0 bases short and J 5 bases short, with 11 bases between. The germline V gene encodes CDR1 LNHNV and CDR2 YYDKDF (reference sequence). The CDR3 has 15 amino acids. DNA of the CDR3: TGTGCCACCAGCAGAGATTTTTCAGGGAACAATGAGCAGTTCTTC. Translation gives CATSRDFSGNNEQFF.

V is TRBV5-1 and J is TRBJ2-5; 9 bases agree with TRBD1. The CDR3 runs to 16 residues. Per the germline V gene, CDR1 is SGHRS and CDR2 is YFSETQ. Trimming cost V 4 bases and J 2 bases; bases outside gene matches: 9. The CDR3 is CASSPRTGAEQETQYF. CDR3 DNA: TGCGCCAGCAGCCCGAGGACAGGGGCGGAGCAAGAGACCCAGTACTTC.

In its sample, this clone was seen a few times. The chain recombines TRBV10-3 with TRBJ2-3, with a weak D call TRBD1 (6 bases). Trimming took off 10 bases at V and 7 bases at J, with 12 bases between the two ends. The CDR3 spans 11 residues. CDR1 is ENHRY and CDR2 is SYGVKD in the germline V gene. CDR3 residues: CATEGTNTQYF. The CDR3 DNA is TGTGCCACCGAGGGGACAAATACGCAGTATTTT.

The chain uses TRBV6-5 and TRBJ2-5; 13 bases are shared with TRBD2. There are 15 residues in the CDR3. Germline assignment: CDR1 MNHEY and CDR2 SVGAGI. V was clipped by 6 bases and J by 5 bases; unmatched bases: 6. DNA for the CDR3: TGTGCCAGCAGCCAGACTAGCGGGGGGATGGAGACCCAGTACTTC. This translates into CASSQTSGGMETQYF.

To note about this clone: The same CDR3 is also encoded by other DNA sequences in this sample. The V gene is TRBV5-1, the J gene TRBJ2-1, with D hard to call. The CDR3 has 15 amino acids. Germline V gene data show CDR1 as SGHRS and CDR2 as YFSETQ. The V end lost 2 bases, the J end lost 0 bases, and 9 bases lay between the germline ends. CDR3 protein: CASSFGGSSYNEQFF. The CDR3 DNA sequence: TGCGCCAGCAGCTTCGGCGGCAGCTCCTACAATGAGCAGTTCTTC.

This clone has only a few counts. Different DNA sequences within this sample yield the same CDR3. This rearrangement joins TRBV19 to TRBJ2-1, with 7 bases aligning to TRBD1. CDR3 size: 15 residues. The J segment lost 0 bases and the V segment lost 3 bases, leaving 2 bases of the junction unmatched. In germline, CDR1 is LNHDA, CDR2 SQIVND (reference sequence). Written as DNA, the CDR3 is TGTGCCAGTAGTATTGCAGGGGGCTCCTACAATGAGCAGTTCTTC. This gives the protein CASSIAGGSYNEQFF.

This clone was seen more than once but under ten times. This sequence joins TRBV27 and TRBJ1-2; D gene unclear. CDR1 is MNHEY, CDR2 SMNVEV, per germline (reference sequence). The CDR3 consists of 12 residues. Trimming pared 0 bases from V and 9 bases from J, leaving 8 bases between. CDR3 sequence reads: CASSLSGGSYTF. The CDR3 DNA sequence: TGTGCCAGCAGTTTATCTGGAGGCAGCTACACCTTC.